This T cell receptor (beta chain) was captured by sequencing in a study of blood T cell repertoires in acute mononucleosis. This clone has a handful of counts. Template was cDNA from at least 8,500 tetramer+ CD8 T cells' RNA. Some clones are missing from TCRdb's copy, which holds only in-frame ones; the method was immunoSEQ multiplex PCR. The sample yields thousands of clones, approximately 25% seen once. Whole-study findings and limits: GLC-BM selection appeared to involve both TCR alpha and beta chains.

This CDR3 is 13 amino acids long. Germline lookup yields CDR1 MNHEY and CDR2 SVGAGI. With 6 bases clipped from V and 8 bases from J, the junction kept 5 bases outside the gene matches. Described time point: convalescence about 6 months (5-8 months) after acute presentation (visit 7). Two immunodominant EBV epitopes, BRLF1 109 and BMLF1 280, had their CD8 responses tracked. Sorting used a BMLF1 280-288 tetramer conjugated to PE. This clonotype was obtained from a woman aged 18-29 years with infectious mononucleosis caused by EBV. Source: EBV GLC epitope tetramer+ CD8+ T cells sorted from PBMCs, taken during convalescence from infectious mononucleosis. Subset of the sample: CD8 T cells binding tetramer with EBV BMLF1 280-288 peptide (GLC-BM). The chain is built from TRBV6-5 and TRBJ2-1, with 9 bases lining up with TRBD1. CDR3 sequence reads: CASSATGGDEQFF. The CDR3 coding sequence is TGTGCCAGCAGCGCGACAGGGGGGGATGAGCAGTTCTTC.